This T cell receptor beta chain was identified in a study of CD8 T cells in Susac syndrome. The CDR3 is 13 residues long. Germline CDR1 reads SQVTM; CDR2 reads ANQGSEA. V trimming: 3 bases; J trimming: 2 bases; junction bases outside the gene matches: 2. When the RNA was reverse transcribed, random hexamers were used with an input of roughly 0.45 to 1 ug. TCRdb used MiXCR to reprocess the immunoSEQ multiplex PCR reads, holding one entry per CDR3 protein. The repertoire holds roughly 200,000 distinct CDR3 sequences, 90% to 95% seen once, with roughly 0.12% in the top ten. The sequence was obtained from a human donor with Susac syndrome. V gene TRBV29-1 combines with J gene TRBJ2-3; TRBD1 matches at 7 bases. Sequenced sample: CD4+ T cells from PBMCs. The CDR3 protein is CSVDRGFTDTQYF. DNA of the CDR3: TGCAGCGTTGACAGGGGGTTCACAGATACGCAGTATTTT.